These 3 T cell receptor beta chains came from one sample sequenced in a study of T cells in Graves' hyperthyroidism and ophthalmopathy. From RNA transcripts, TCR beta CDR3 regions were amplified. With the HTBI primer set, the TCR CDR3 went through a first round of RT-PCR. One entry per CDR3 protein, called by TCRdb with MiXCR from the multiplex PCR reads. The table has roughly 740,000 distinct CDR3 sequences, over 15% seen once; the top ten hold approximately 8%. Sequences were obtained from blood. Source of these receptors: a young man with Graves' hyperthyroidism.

This CDR3 reads CASSPPLGDRSQYF. CDR3 bases: TGTGCCAGCAGCCCCCCCCTAGGGGACCGTTCGCAGTATTTT. The rearrangement uses TRBV7-9 and TRBJ2-3; TRBD1 or TRBD2 may be the D gene (5 bases each). V lost 5 bases to trimming and J lost 10 bases, with 19 bases between them. Germline assignment: CDR1 SEHNR and CDR2 FQNEAQ (reference sequence). This CDR3 region has 14 residues.

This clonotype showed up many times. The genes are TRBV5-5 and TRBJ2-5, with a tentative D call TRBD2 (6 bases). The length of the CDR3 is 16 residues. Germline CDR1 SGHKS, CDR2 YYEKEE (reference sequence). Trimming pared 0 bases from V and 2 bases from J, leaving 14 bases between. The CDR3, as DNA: TGTGCCAGCAGCTTGGGGGGAGGATCGAGGCAAGAGACCCAGTACTTC. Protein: CASSLGGGSRQETQYF.

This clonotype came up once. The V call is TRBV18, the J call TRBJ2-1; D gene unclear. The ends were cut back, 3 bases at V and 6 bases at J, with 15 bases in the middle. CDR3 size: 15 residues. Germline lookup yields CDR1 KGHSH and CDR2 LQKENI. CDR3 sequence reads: CASSPQNAASNEQFF. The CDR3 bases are TGTGCCAGCTCACCTCAGAACGCCGCGAGCAATGAGCAGTTCTTC.